This T cell receptor (beta chain) originates from a study of T cell responses to AZD1222 COVID-19 vaccine. Study-wide results and caveats: Of the AZD1222 recipients, only five or six were seropositive at baseline.

Germline V gene sequence: CDR1 SGHRS, CDR2 YFSETQ. V lost 1 base and J 8 bases, leaving 13 bases between the germline ends. The CDR3 is 15 residues long. Regarding this clone: Its antigen is currently unknown.

Some clones are missing from TCRdb's copy, which holds only in-frame ones; the method was immunoSEQ multiplex PCR. The repertoire consists of 140,000 or so clones, with roughly 88% occurring once and the leading ten covering around 3.6%. This clonotype was obtained from an adult in good health. Here the sequenced sample was peripheral blood, taken on day 0 of AZD1222 vaccination. The chain uses TRBV5-1 and TRBJ1-6; D gene unclear. CDR3 loop: CASSLRGAWDSPLHF. For the CDR3, the DNA is TGCGCCAGCAGCTTGCGAGGCGCCTGGGATTCACCCCTCCACTTT. The whole variable domain, filled in from reference TRBV5-1 and TRBJ1-6, reads KAGVTQTPRYLIKTRGQQVTLSCSPISGHRSVSWYQQTPGQGLQFLFEYFSETQRNKGNFPGRFSGRQFSNSRSEMNVSTLELGDSALYLCASSLRGAWDSPLHFGNGTRLTVT.